This entry lists 11 T cell receptor beta chains sequenced from one sample in a study of cytomegalovirus exposure and HLA in healthy donors. The PCR was carried out with 60 Vbeta primers and 13 Jbeta primers. Data came from immunoSEQ multiplex PCR; TCRdb stores just in-frame clones and leaves some out. The repertoire holds a few hundred thousand clones, about 80% seen once, with around 8% in the top ten. Sequencing was carried out using PBMCs. The receptors originated from an older woman in good health and CMV-seropositive.

This clone appeared a few times. The rearrangement uses TRBV5-1 and TRBJ2-1, with 7 bases fitting TRBD1. The V gene end was trimmed by 4 bases and the J gene end by 5 bases; junction bases not matched to a gene: 3. Germline V gives CDR1 SGHRS, CDR2 YFSETQ. The CDR3 runs to 13 residues. The CDR3 DNA sequence: TGCGCCAGCAGCCAGGGACAGCACAATGAGCAGTTCTTC. It codes for CASSQGQHNEQFF.

V is TRBV18 and J is TRBJ1-4; the D gene is possibly TRBD1 (6 bases). This CDR3 contains 16 residues. Germline V CDR1 and CDR2: KGHSH, LQKENI. Trimming took off 4 bases at V and 8 bases at J, with 20 bases between the two ends. In DNA form, the CDR3 reads TGTGCCAGCTCACTCGGGACATATCCTAATCGGGAAAAACTGTTTTTT. It yields the protein CASSLGTYPNREKLFF.

In nucleotides, the CDR3 is TGCGCCAGCCGGCCGGAGGGAGTAGCCAAAAACATTCAGTACTTC. Translated, it gives CASRPEGVAKNIQYF. This chain links TRBV5-1 with TRBJ2-4; D perhaps matches TRBD2 (6 bases). The CDR3 is 15 amino acids. Trimming pared 7 bases from V and 0 bases from J, leaving 14 bases between. Germline V gene sequence: CDR1 SGHRS, CDR2 YFSETQ.

The CDR3 is CASSQLTGGSYEQYF. CDR3 nucleotides: TGCGCCAGCAGCCAACTCACAGGGGGATCCTACGAGCAGTACTTC. The chain uses TRBV4-1 and TRBJ2-7, with 8 bases matching TRBD1. The germline V gene has CDR1 MGHRA and CDR2 YSYEKL. The CDR3 sequence is 15 residues long. The junction had 4 bases not matched to a gene; V was cut back by 2 bases and J by 1 base.

This chain uses TRBV5-4 with TRBJ1-1; D is undetermined. The germline CDR1 and CDR2 sequences are SGHNT and YYREEE (reference sequence). The CDR3 runs to 12 residues. Between the trimmed V and J ends, which lost 4 bases and 2 bases, there was a span of 6 bases. CDR3 DNA sequence: TGTGCCAGCAGCCAGTCCAACACTGAAGCTTTCTTT. The encoded protein is CASSQSNTEAFF.

The V and J genes are TRBV5-4 and TRBJ2-3; 13 bases map to TRBD2. Germline lookup yields CDR1 SGHNT and CDR2 YYREEE (reference sequence). The CDR3 totals 16 residues. Trimming at V came to 4 bases and at J to 5 bases, leaving 7 bases not matched to a gene. This CDR3 is CASSAGLAGSIDTQYF. The CDR3 nucleotides read TGTGCCAGCAGCGCGGGACTAGCGGGATCAATAGATACGCAGTATTTT.

The chain joins TRBV10-3 to TRBJ1-2; possible D gene TRBD1, 5 bases. Germline V gene sequence: CDR1 ENHRY, CDR2 SYGVKD. Trimming cost V 1 base and J 7 bases, with 13 bases left between them. This CDR3 has 14 residues. CDR3 coding DNA: TGTGCCATCAGTGAGTTGATCAGGGAGGGTGGCTACACCTTC. It encodes CAISELIREGGYTF.

This chain uses TRBV4-1 with TRBJ1-1; 7 bases align to TRBD1. V trimming: 4 bases; J trimming: 5 bases; junction bases outside the gene matches: 10. The germline V gene has CDR1 MGHRA and CDR2 YSYEKL. The CDR3 has 15 amino acids. The CDR3 here is CASSLSNRGETEAFF. The CDR3 DNA sequence: TGCGCCAGCAGCCTCAGTAACAGGGGTGAGACTGAAGCTTTCTTT.

The gene calls are TRBV7-8 and TRBJ2-4; D possibly corresponds to TRBD1 (5 bases). The V end was cut by 2 bases, the J end by 5 bases, with 7 bases between. Germline assignment: CDR1 SGHVS and CDR2 FQNEAQ. The CDR3 runs to 13 residues. The CDR3 DNA is TGTGCCAGCAGCTTACCGACAGAAAACATTCAGTACTTC. Its translation: CASSLPTENIQYF.

The CDR3 protein is CASSEMGLAYEQYF. In DNA, the CDR3 is TGTGCCAGCAGTGAGATGGGACTAGCTTACGAGCAGTACTTC. This chain links TRBV6-1 with TRBJ2-7, with TRBD2 identical over 9 bases. V was pared by 3 bases and J by 4 bases, with 4 bases of the junction left unmatched. The CDR3 length is 14 residues. CDR1 and CDR2 from the germline V gene are MNHNS and SASEGT.

This clone occurred a few times. The chain links TRBV4-1 to TRBJ2-1; tentative D call: TRBD1 (6 bases). From germline, CDR1 is MGHRA and CDR2 YSYEKL. The length of the CDR3 is 15 residues. The V and J ends lost 0 bases and 15 bases respectively, with 21 bases between them. The DNA for the CDR3 is TGCGCCAGCAGCCAAGAACAGGGCGACAGATCCCCCTCGTTCTTC. Translation gives CASSQEQGDRSPSFF.